Sequencing of this T cell receptor (beta chain) was carried out in a study of cytomegalovirus exposure and HLA in healthy donors. Study-wide findings and caveats: For most TCR sequences rarity was the rule, although some public TCRs occurred in many donors. CMV serostatus was the sole immune exposure data available.

The CDR3 runs to 15 residues. V was clipped by 2 bases and J by 9 bases, with 18 bases between them. CDR1 and CDR2 (germline): MNHEY, SMNVEV (reference sequence). Remarks on this clone: No antigen is known for it.

The PCR contained 60 Vbeta and 13 Jbeta primers. Profiling relied on immunoSEQ multiplex PCR, and the TCRdb table lists in-frame clones only, not all of them. This table has 150,000 to 160,000 clones, approximately 80% appearing once. The gene calls are TRBV27 and TRBJ2-3, with a tentative D call TRBD1 (5 bases). Sequencing was done on a sample of PBMCs. This clonotype was sampled from a woman between 45 and 60 years old in good health and CMV-seropositive. CDR3 sequence reads: CASSLALQTAYTQYF. The CDR3 DNA reads as TGTGCCAGCAGTTTAGCTCTGCAGACAGCGTACACGCAGTATTTT.